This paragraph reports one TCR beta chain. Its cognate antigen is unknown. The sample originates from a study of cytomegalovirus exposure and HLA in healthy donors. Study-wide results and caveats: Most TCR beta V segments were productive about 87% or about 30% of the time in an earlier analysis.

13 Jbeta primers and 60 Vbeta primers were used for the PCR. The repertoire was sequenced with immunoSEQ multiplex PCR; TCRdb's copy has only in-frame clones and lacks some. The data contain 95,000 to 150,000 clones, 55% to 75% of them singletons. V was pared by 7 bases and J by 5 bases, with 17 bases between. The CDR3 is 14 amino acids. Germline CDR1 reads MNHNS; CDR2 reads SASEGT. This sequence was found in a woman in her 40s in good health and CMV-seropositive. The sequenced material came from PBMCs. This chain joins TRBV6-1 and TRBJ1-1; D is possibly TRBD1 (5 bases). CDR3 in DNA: TGTGCCAGCAAGAACGGGCCCACAGGAACTGAAGCTTTCTTT. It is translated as CASKNGPTGTEAFF.